This entry lists 27 T cell receptor beta chains sequenced from one sample in a study of blood T cell repertoires in COVID-19. Sequenced by immunoSEQ multiplex PCR; TCRdb stores in-frame clones only, minus some. The sample has 200,000 or so clones, around 81% seen once. Input material: PBMCs or T cells enriched from blood (not recorded which). These receptors were obtained from a middle-aged man who had recovered from COVID-19.

This rearrangement joins TRBV18 to TRBJ2-4; 8 nucleotides agree with TRBD1. Per the germline V gene, CDR1 is KGHSH and CDR2 is LQKENI. V lost 6 bases and J lost 3; bases outside the gene matches: 7. CDR3 length: 15 residues. CDR3 protein: CASSESQGGKNIQYF. DNA of the CDR3: TGTGCCAGCTCGGAATCACAGGGGGGCAAAAACATTCAGTACTTC.

This chain connects TRBV5-5 to TRBJ2-3, with 15 bases fitting TRBD2. CDR1 and CDR2 (germline): SGHKS, YYEKEE (reference sequence). The CDR3 covers 18 residues. V was pared by 0 bases and J by 2 bases, with 4 bases of the junction left unmatched. The CDR3, as DNA: TGTGCCAGCAGCTTGGCGGGACTAGCGGGGGGAAACACAGATACGCAGTATTTT. It translates to CASSLAGLAGGNTDTQYF.

J is TRBJ2-3 and V is TRBV7-2; 11 nucleotides agree with TRBD1. Germline CDR1 reads SGHTA; CDR2 reads FQGNSA. The CDR3 has 18 residues. The junction had 12 bases not matched to a gene; V was cut back by 4 bases and J by 3 bases. The CDR3 spells CASSSRTGGLYPTDTQYF. CDR3 in DNA: TGTGCCAGCAGCTCCAGGACAGGGGGCCTTTATCCGACAGATACGCAGTATTTT.

The rearrangement uses TRBV9 and TRBJ1-1, with D perhaps matching TRBD1 (6 bases). This CDR3 is built from 16 residues. The V gene's germline CDR1 is SGDLS and CDR2 YYNGEE. Between the trimmed V and J ends, which lost 3 bases and 0 bases, there was a span of 15 bases. The DNA for the CDR3 is TGTGCCAGCAGCGCCCTACAGGGTTTGATGAACACTGAAGCTTTCTTT. Its translation: CASSALQGLMNTEAFF.

V is TRBV19 and J is TRBJ1-4; TRBD1 aligns across 12 bases. The CDR3 consists of 18 residues. V gave up 5 bases and J gave up 2 bases; unmatched junction bases: 9. Germline V gives CDR1 LNHDA, CDR2 SQIVND (reference sequence). The CDR3 coding sequence is TGTGCCAGTAGTCCCGGGACAGGGGGCCCGTTGACTAATGAAAAACTGTTTTTT. As protein: CASSPGTGGPLTNEKLFF.

The rearrangement links TRBV19 to TRBJ1-2; D gene unclear. This CDR3 contains 14 residues. Trimming stripped 5 bases from V and 3 bases from J, with 13 bases between. Germline V gives CDR1 LNHDA, CDR2 SQIVND (reference sequence). The CDR3 coding sequence is TGTGCCAGTAGTGTCGCGGGAGAAGACTATGGCTACACCTTC. Amino acids: CASSVAGEDYGYTF. Full variable domain (remainder filled in from reference TRBV19 and TRBJ1-2): DGGITQSPKYLFRKEGQNVTLSCEQNLNHDAMYWYRQDPGQGLRLIYYSQIVNDFQKGDIAEGYSVSREKKESFPLTVTSAQKNPTAFYLCASSVAGEDYGYTFGSGTRLTVV.

This chain connects TRBV5-1 to TRBJ2-7, with TRBD2 as a possible D gene (5 bases). With 4 bases removed from V and 5 bases from J, the gap between germline ends came to 10 bases. CDR3 length: 12 amino acids. In germline, CDR1 is SGHRS, CDR2 YFSETQ. CDR3 DNA: TGCGCCAGCAGCCCCCGGGAAAACGAGCAGTACTTC. This sequence encodes CASSPRENEQYF.

This clone has just one count. The chain combines TRBV28 with TRBJ1-5, with 7 bases matching TRBD1. The CDR3 covers 15 residues. V dropped 1 base and J dropped 7; count of bases not matched to a gene: 7. CDR1 and CDR2 from the germline V gene are MDHEN and SYDVKM. CDR3 sequence: CASSLFDRALQPQHF. Written as DNA, the CDR3 is TGTGCCAGCAGTTTATTCGACAGGGCGTTACAGCCCCAGCATTTT. The variable domain in full, completed from reference TRBV28 and TRBJ1-5, reads DVKVTQSSRYLVKRTGEKVFLECVQDMDHENMFWYRQDPGLGLRLIYFSYDVKMKEKGDIPEGYSVSREKKERFSLILESASTNQTSMYLCASSLFDRALQPQHFGDGTRLSIL.

The chain uses TRBV6-2 or TRBV6-3 and TRBJ1-2, with TRBD1 identical over 10 bases. In germline, CDR1 is MNHEY, CDR2 SVGEGT. Trimming cost V 2 bases and J 7 bases; bases outside gene matches: 4. The CDR3 totals 14 residues. The CDR3 loop reads CASSYPGQGGGYTF. The CDR3 nucleotides are TGTGCCAGCAGTTACCCCGGACAGGGGGGTGGCTACACCTTC.

With respect to this clone: Additional DNA sequences in this sample encode the identical CDR3. The chain couples TRBV18 to TRBJ1-1; maybe TRBD1 (6 bases). Germline lookup yields CDR1 KGHSH and CDR2 LQKENI. V lost 6 bases and J 1 base, leaving 9 bases between the germline ends. The CDR3 covers 13 residues. CDR3 in DNA: TGTGCCAGCTCTCAGGACAGGAACACTGAAGCTTTCTTT. As protein: CASSQDRNTEAFF. Based on the CDR3 plus reference TRBV18 and TRBJ1-1, the full variable domain is NAGVMQNPRHLVRRRGQEARLRCSPMKGHSHVYWYRQLPEEGLKFMVYLQKENIIDESGMPKERFSAEFPKEGPSILRIQQVVRGDSAAYFCASSQDRNTEAFFGQGTRLTVV.

The chain uses TRBV9 and TRBJ2-7; 7 bases are a match to TRBD1. CDR3 size: 15 residues. Germline CDR1 and CDR2: SGDLS and YYNGEE. V lost 0 bases, J lost 2 bases, and 5 bases stayed unmatched. The CDR3 nucleotides are TGTGCCAGCAGCGTAGGGGACAGCCAAACCTACGAGCAGTACTTC. This translates into CASSVGDSQTYEQYF. Based on the CDR3 plus reference TRBV9 and TRBJ2-7, the full variable domain is DSGVTQTPKHLITATGQRVTLRCSPRSGDLSVYWYQQSLDQGLQFLIQYYNGEERAKGNILERFSAQQFPDLHSELNLSSLELGDSALYFCASSVGDSQTYEQYFGPGTRLTVT.

This chain connects TRBV3-1 (or the pseudogene TRBV3-2) to TRBJ1-1; 8 nucleotides align to TRBD1. This CDR3 is built from 19 residues. The J segment lost 3 bases and the V segment lost 0 bases, leaving 15 bases of the junction unmatched. The germline CDR1 and CDR2 sequences are LGHDT and YNNKEL (reference sequence). The CDR3 loop reads CASSQDLRWGQVEYTEAFF. CDR3 sequence (DNA): TGTGCCAGCAGCCAAGACCTAAGGTGGGGACAGGTGGAGTACACTGAAGCTTTCTTT.

This chain links TRBV5-4 with TRBJ2-5; 7 bases match TRBD1. V shed 2 bases, J shed 2 bases, and the junction held 3 bases outside the gene matches. The germline V gene has CDR1 SGHNT and CDR2 YYREEE (reference sequence). The CDR3 consists of 14 residues. The CDR3 region is CASSLWDSQETQYF. The CDR3 DNA is TGTGCCAGCAGCTTATGGGACAGTCAAGAGACCCAGTACTTC.

The V and J genes are TRBV6-5 and TRBJ2-7; D remains ambiguous. The CDR3 totals 15 residues. Germline V gene lookup returns CDR1 MNHEY and CDR2 SVGAGI. V was shortened by 0 bases and J by 2 bases, with 11 bases between the two germline ends. The CDR3 bases are TGTGCCAGCAGTTACTCGGTAGGCAGGCCCTACGAGCAGTACTTC. Its translation is CASSYSVGRPYEQYF.

The genes are TRBV6-5 and TRBJ1-2; TRBD1 matches 9 bases. Per germline, CDR1 MNHEY and CDR2 SVGAGI. This CDR3 has 13 residues. After removal of 5 bases from V and 6 bases from J, the junction contained 4 bases not matched to a gene. The CDR3 region has the DNA TGTGCCAGCAGTCTCTGGACAGGGGATGGCTACACCTTC. As protein: CASSLWTGDGYTF.

The chain has TRBV2 and TRBJ2-5; possibly TRBD2 for D (6 bases). Trimming stripped 9 bases from V and 4 bases from J, with 12 bases between. Looked up from germline, CDR1 is SNHLY and CDR2 is FYNNEI. The CDR3 has 12 amino acids. The CDR3 loop reads CASTLGGETQYF. CDR3 bases: TGTGCCAGTACCTTGGGGGGAGAGACCCAGTACTTC. Together with reference TRBV2 and TRBJ2-5, the CDR3 gives the full variable domain: EPEVTQTPSHQVTQMGQEVILRCVPISNHLYFYWYRQILGQKVEFLVSFYNNEISEKSEIFDDQFSVERPDGSNFTLKIRSTKLEDSAMYFCASTLGGETQYFGPGTRLLVL.

This clone was detected a few times. The gene calls are TRBV12-3 or TRBV12-4 and TRBJ1-3; D is undetermined. This CDR3 is built from 13 residues. V gave up 4 bases and J gave up 3 bases, with 7 bases separating them. For the CDR3, the DNA is TGTGCCAGCAGTTACCACAGTGGAAACACCATATATTTT. Its translation is CASSYHSGNTIYF.

J is TRBJ1-5 and V is TRBV2, with 9 positions matching TRBD1. The CDR3 runs to 13 residues. Trimming cost V 10 bases and J 7 bases; bases outside gene matches: 8. Germline assignment: CDR1 SNHLY and CDR2 FYNNEI. For the CDR3, the DNA is TGTGCCACGCGGGGACAGGGCGGCCAGCCCCAGCATTTT. Amino acid sequence: CATRGQGGQPQHF. Variable domain in full (rest from reference TRBV2 and TRBJ1-5): EPEVTQTPSHQVTQMGQEVILRCVPISNHLYFYWYRQILGQKVEFLVSFYNNEISEKSEIFDDQFSVERPDGSNFTLKIRSTKLEDSAMYFCATRGQGGQPQHFGDGTRLSIL.

This chain joins TRBV30 and TRBJ2-2; 10 nucleotides agree with TRBD1. Germline V gene data show CDR1 as GTSNPN and CDR2 as SVGIG (reference sequence). The CDR3 spans 16 residues. V lost 1 base and J lost 4; bases outside the gene matches: 6. CDR3: CAWSGTGGAGTGELFF. The CDR3, as DNA: TGTGCCTGGAGTGGGACAGGGGGGGCTGGCACCGGGGAGCTGTTTTTT.

The rearrangement links TRBV5-5 to TRBJ1-5, with 11 bases that match TRBD1. CDR1 is SGHKS, CDR2 YYEKEE, per germline (reference sequence). V lost 5 bases and J lost 4; bases outside the gene matches: 5. CDR3 length: 15 residues. CDR3 loop: CASSWGTGGNQPQHF. As DNA, the CDR3 is TGTGCCAGCAGTTGGGGGACAGGGGGAAATCAGCCCCAGCATTTT.

The chain has TRBV5-1 and TRBJ1-3; perhaps TRBD1 as D (5 bases). The V gene's germline CDR1 is SGHRS and CDR2 YFSETQ. Between the trimmed V and J ends, which lost 2 bases and 10 bases, there was a span of 10 bases. The CDR3 contains 12 residues. Written as DNA, the CDR3 is TGCGCCAGCAGCTTCGACAGAAGGACCATATATTTT. Encoded protein: CASSFDRRTIYF. Supplemented by reference TRBV5-1 and TRBJ1-3, the full variable domain reads KAGVTQTPRYLIKTRGQQVTLSCSPISGHRSVSWYQQTPGQGLQFLFEYFSETQRNKGNFPGRFSGRQFSNSRSEMNVSTLELGDSALYLCASSFDRRTIYFGEGSWLTVV.

The rearrangement joins TRBV30 to TRBJ1-5; 9 bases match TRBD1. Looked up from germline, CDR1 is GTSNPN and CDR2 is SVGIG (reference sequence). This CDR3 contains 18 residues. V was pared by 3 bases and J by 0 bases, with 12 bases of the junction left unmatched. For the CDR3, the DNA is TGTGCCTGGAGCGATTTGACAGGGGGGGTTTATAGCAATCAGCCCCAGCATTTT. This codes for CAWSDLTGGVYSNQPQHF.

Only one count was recorded for this clone. V gene TRBV13 combines with J gene TRBJ1-1; 8 nucleotides agree with TRBD1. The junction had 12 bases not matched to a gene; V was cut back by 5 bases and J by 7 bases. CDR1 is PRHDT and CDR2 is FYEKMQ in the germline V gene (reference sequence). The CDR3 runs to 15 residues. In nucleotides, the CDR3 is TGTGCCAGCAGCCCCCGAGGGACAGGCGTCAATGAAGCTTTCTTT. Its translation is CASSPRGTGVNEAFF.

V is TRBV27 and J is TRBJ2-7; TRBD1 aligns across 7 bases. J lost 4 bases, V lost 5 bases, and 11 bases had no gene match. The V gene's germline CDR1 is MNHEY and CDR2 SMNVEV (reference sequence). The CDR3 contains 15 residues. The CDR3 spells CASSIQGGSIYEQYF. The CDR3 nucleotides read TGTGCCAGCAGTATTCAAGGGGGCTCGATTTACGAGCAGTACTTC.

The rearrangement joins TRBV6-2 or TRBV6-3 to TRBJ1-6, with D perhaps matching TRBD1 (5 bases). V was cut by 0 bases and J by 7 bases, with 10 bases left in between. Germline assignment: CDR1 MNHEY and CDR2 SVGEGT. The CDR3 consists of 15 residues. CDR3 DNA sequence: TGTGCCAGCAGTTACTCGGCGGGGCGGAATTCACCCCTCCACTTT. Protein: CASSYSAGRNSPLHF.

The chain joins TRBV5-1 to TRBJ2-1; 10 bases are a match to TRBD2. Unmatched junction bases numbered 12, after V lost 3 bases and J lost 9 bases. This CDR3 has 16 amino acids. Germline lookup yields CDR1 SGHRS and CDR2 YFSETQ. CDR3 sequence reads: CASSSTTSGARGEQFF. The CDR3 DNA follows: TGCGCCAGCAGCTCGACCACTAGCGGGGCCCGGGGTGAGCAGTTCTTC.

The rearrangement uses TRBV4-1 and TRBJ1-5, with D maybe TRBD1 (5 bases). The V and J ends lost 1 base and 7 bases respectively, with 14 bases between them. This CDR3 contains 15 residues. CDR1 is MGHRA and CDR2 is YSYEKL in the germline V gene. The CDR3 sequence: CASSQAQGIGQPQHF. The CDR3 DNA reads TGCGCCAGCAGCCAAGCCCAGGGAATAGGCCAGCCCCAGCATTTT.